This is a list of T cell receptor beta chains from one sample in a study of blood T cell repertoires in COVID-19. Profiled with immunoSEQ multiplex PCR; TCRdb holds only in-frame clones, not every one. The sample lists hundreds of thousands of clones, approximately 85% occurring once. The sample consisted of PBMCs or T cells enriched from blood (not recorded which). These receptor sequences come from a man in his thirties or forties who had recovered from COVID-19. The conserved cysteine and the conserved F or W are not part of the CDR3 here.

v_gene	CDR3aa
TRBV7-3	ASSPGSSTGELF
TRBV4-3	ASSQETSYNSPLH
TRBV3-1/TRBV3-2	ASSQDRPGFSGNEKLF
TRBV12-3/TRBV12-4	ASNSGFGTEAF
TRBV7-8	ASSLAEWSSTDTQY
TRBV4-2	ASSQDGVTDTQY
TRBV5-6	ASSTHRDTNTEAF
TRBV5-8	ASSLLDWGVGYT
TRBV7-8	ASSLGEVQPQH
TRBV6-2/TRBV6-3	ASSYSGARRNEQF
TRBV9	ASMVRAPGGLG
TRBV5-4	ASSPGQIPYNEQF
TRBV2	ASSSAAGHSPLH
TRBV2	ASVRDSDFEAF
TRBV19	ASSLQGDGNTIY
TRBV9	ASSVALNSPLH
TRBV6-1	ASSEGAGVTEAF
TRBV6-5	ASSFGAGLAGGYT
TRBV7-3	ASSFRGRDEKLF
TRBV29-1	SATTFRDRSYGYT
TRBV30	AWNLGAAQPQH
TRBV4-1	ASSRPGQLQETQY
TRBV28	ASRSSPSNQPQH
TRBV3-1/TRBV3-2	ASSPRGQGQGFEAF
TRBV7-6	ASSLASGGGETQY
TRBV7-9	ASSSARTLLTGNTIY
TRBV29-1	SVESRYGQNTDTQY
TRBV6-2/TRBV6-3	ASSPFRTGNQGNQPQH
TRBV4-2	ASSQHFTGGVKMGGTEAF
TRBV11-1	ASSLALQEGGYT
TRBV5-6	ASSPGTGERGYT
TRBV7-9	ASSLGALNPDTQY
TRBV4-2	ASSQESGQGGKLF
TRBV7-6	ASSLGAAGDNQPQH
TRBV11-2	ASTAQGFTEAF
TRBV7-6	ASSFLQGADGYT
TRBV12-3/TRBV12-4	ASSFLGANVLT